The next 29 T cell receptor beta chains were all read from a single sample in a study of T cells in localized non-small cell lung cancer. Repertoires were generated with immunoSEQ multiplex PCR, while TCRdb's copy carries only in-frame clones and drops some. Among 70,000 to 95,000 clones listed, roughly 88% were seen once. This material consisted of PBMCs, taken before any cancer treatment. All receptors come from a woman aged 40 to 75 with stage II squamous cell lung carcinoma.

This clone was seen more than once but under ten times. The rearrangement joins TRBV4-2 to TRBJ1-1, with D unresolved. CDR1 is LGHNA, CDR2 YNFKEQ, per germline. The CDR3 is 13 amino acids. The V gene lost 5 bases and the J gene lost 1 base, with 8 bases spanning the gap. CDR3 protein: CASSEQGNTEAFF. As DNA, the CDR3 is TGTGCCAGCAGCGAACAAGGGAACACTGAAGCTTTCTTT.

The V call is TRBV2, the J call TRBJ1-5; D remains unclear. Trimming removed 8 bases at V and 3 bases at J, with 11 bases between. The CDR3 spans 13 residues. Germline-derived CDR1 and CDR2 are SNHLY and FYNNEI. CDR3 sequence: CASLGRPNQPQHF. The CDR3, as DNA: TGTGCCAGCCTAGGGAGGCCCAATCAGCCCCAGCATTTT.

V and J are TRBV7-9 and TRBJ1-4; a possible D gene is TRBD1 (6 bases). The ends were cut back, 4 bases at V and 4 bases at J, with 19 bases in the middle. The CDR3 runs 17 residues. CDR1 SEHNR and CDR2 FQNEAQ come from the germline V gene (reference sequence). For the CDR3, the DNA is TGTGCCAGCAGCTCACCCACAGGGAAGGGAGTTAATGAAAAACTGTTTTTT. Translating gives CASSSPTGKGVNEKLFF.

The chain recombines TRBV10-1 with TRBJ2-3; 9 nucleotides match TRBD2. The germline CDR1 and CDR2 sequences are WNHNN and SYGVQD (reference sequence). The CDR3 runs to 15 residues. The V and J ends lost 4 bases and 2 bases, in that order; junction bases with no gene match: 4. The CDR3 DNA follows: TGCGCCAGCAGTGTCCTAGCGGGGTACACAGATACGCAGTATTTT. It yields the protein CASSVLAGYTDTQYF.

J is TRBJ1-1 and V is TRBV29-1, with unresolved D. Per the germline V gene, CDR1 is SQVTM and CDR2 is ANQGSEA. Trimming shortened V by 4 bases and J by 6 bases, and 6 bases separated the two germline ends. The CDR3 consists of 10 residues. CDR3 DNA: TGCAGCGTTGGAGACCCTGAAGCTTTCTTT. Amino acids: CSVGDPEAFF.

The chain recombines TRBV30 with TRBJ2-3; 12 bases agree with TRBD2. V shed 4 bases, J shed 2 bases, and the junction held 7 bases outside the gene matches. Germline CDR1 GTSNPN, CDR2 SVGIG (reference sequence). The CDR3 has 16 amino acids. The CDR3 DNA is TGTGCCTGGAAACGGCTAGCGGGAGGGCCCACAGATACGCAGTATTTT. Translation gives CAWKRLAGGPTDTQYF.

The CDR3 loop reads CASSFDSGANVLTF. The CDR3 DNA follows: TGTGCCAGTAGTTTCGACTCTGGGGCCAACGTCCTGACTTTC. The gene calls are TRBV19 and TRBJ2-6, with D unresolved. Trimming took off 5 bases at V and 0 bases at J, with 5 bases between the two ends. This CDR3 has 14 amino acids. Germline assignment: CDR1 LNHDA and CDR2 SQIVND (reference sequence).

V gene TRBV6-1 combines with J gene TRBJ2-3; 7 bases are a match to TRBD2. Germline CDR1 reads MNHNS; CDR2 reads SASEGT. V shed 7 bases and J 5 bases; nucleotides not matched to a gene: 6. This CDR3 spans 13 amino acids. CDR3 coding DNA: TGTGCCAGCATTGGACTAGGCGTAGATACGCAGTATTTT. This sequence encodes CASIGLGVDTQYF.

The rearrangement uses TRBV7-9 and TRBJ1-2; D is perhaps TRBD1 (5 bases). Trimming left V 1 base short and J 10 bases short, with 10 bases between. CDR1 is SEHNR, CDR2 FQNEAQ, per germline (reference sequence). This CDR3 contains 12 residues. CDR3 sequence (DNA): TGTGCCAGCAGCTTAGAGGTGGGGGACTACACCTTC. It yields the protein CASSLEVGDYTF.

The sample holds a few counts of this clone. V and J are TRBV11-2 and TRBJ2-1, with D possibly matching TRBD1 (6 bases). In germline, CDR1 is SGHAT, CDR2 FQNNGV. Trimming pared 4 bases from V and 1 base from J, leaving 20 bases between. The CDR3 sequence is 18 residues long. CDR3 residues: CASSSPWGQGVSYNEQFF. Written as DNA, the CDR3 is TGTGCCAGCAGCTCCCCGTGGGGGCAGGGAGTATCCTACAATGAGCAGTTCTTC.

This chain connects TRBV5-1 to TRBJ1-2, with 9 bases aligning to TRBD1. CDR1 and CDR2 from the germline V gene are SGHRS and YFSETQ. The V and J ends lost 5 bases and 10 bases, in that order; junction bases with no gene match: 27. The CDR3 contains 19 residues. The DNA of the CDR3 is TGCGCCAGCAGATCAACGTTTACCCAACCCCAAACGACAGGGGGGGACTACACCTTC. It is translated as CASRSTFTQPQTTGGDYTF. Together with reference TRBV5-1 and TRBJ1-2, the CDR3 gives the full variable domain: KAGVTQTPRYLIKTRGQQVTLSCSPISGHRSVSWYQQTPGQGLQFLFEYFSETQRNKGNFPGRFSGRQFSNSRSEMNVSTLELGDSALYLCASRSTFTQPQTTGGDYTFGSGTRLTVV.

The J gene is TRBJ1-1, the V gene TRBV4-1; TRBD1 might be the D (5 bases). The germline V and J ends were trimmed by 6 bases and 1 base, with 9 bases remaining between them. The CDR3 runs to 13 residues. Germline loops: CDR1 MGHRA, CDR2 YSYEKL. In DNA, the CDR3 is TGCGCCAGCAGGGGACTTACGAACACTGAAGCTTTCTTT. Translated, it gives CASRGLTNTEAFF.

Concerning this clone: Other DNA sequences within the sample encode an identical CDR3. The V and J genes are TRBV5-1 and TRBJ2-5; 7 bases line up with TRBD1. With 0 bases clipped from V and 5 bases from J, the junction kept 4 bases outside the gene matches. CDR1 is SGHRS and CDR2 is YFSETQ in the germline V gene. This CDR3 is built from 14 residues. CDR3 nucleotides: TGCGCCAGCAGCTTGGGAGGGGGCCGGGAGACCCAGTACTTC. It specifies CASSLGGGRETQYF.

The chain is built from TRBV7-2 and TRBJ2-1, with D perhaps matching TRBD1 (6 bases). Trimming removed 1 base at V and 9 bases at J, with 13 bases between. Per germline, CDR1 SGHTA and CDR2 FQGNSA. The CDR3 spans 14 residues. The CDR3 DNA reads as TGTGCCAGCAGCTTAGTGACTCTCAGGGGTGAGCAGTTCTTC. Protein product: CASSLVTLRGEQFF.

The chain links TRBV19 to TRBJ2-1; 8 nucleotides line up with TRBD2. Trimming cost V 0 bases and J 9 bases; bases outside gene matches: 7. CDR3 size: 15 residues. The germline V gene encodes CDR1 LNHDA and CDR2 SQIVND (reference sequence). This CDR3 reads CASSIDHTSGGEQFF. The CDR3 nucleotides are TGTGCCAGTAGTATAGATCACACTAGCGGCGGTGAGCAGTTCTTC.

The J gene is TRBJ2-7, the V gene TRBV28, with D unresolved. Germline CDR1 reads MDHEN; CDR2 reads SYDVKM. Deletions cut 5 bases from V and 3 bases from J, with 14 bases between. This CDR3 has 14 amino acids. The CDR3 bases are TGTGCCAGCAGTGCCACCCCCGTACACTACGAGCAGTACTTC. Encoded protein: CASSATPVHYEQYF.

This chain joins TRBV5-1 and TRBJ2-1; the match to TRBD2 covers 14 bases. Germline lookup yields CDR1 SGHRS and CDR2 YFSETQ. This CDR3 region has 19 residues. With V trimmed by 4 bases and J by 0 bases, 9 bases remained unmatched. The DNA for the CDR3 is TGCGCCAGCAGCCTACCGACTAGCGGGAGGGGGGGCTCCTACAATGAGCAGTTCTTC. Amino acids: CASSLPTSGRGGSYNEQFF.

The gene calls are TRBV2 and TRBJ2-7, with D possibly TRBD1 on 6 matching bases. Germline CDR1 SNHLY, CDR2 FYNNEI. The CDR3 length is 13 residues. V was clipped by 8 bases and J by 3 bases, with 14 bases between them. The CDR3 nucleotides are TGTGCCAGCGCAATCAGGGGTTACTACGAGCAGTACTTC. This translates into CASAIRGYYEQYF.

This chain uses TRBV2 with TRBJ1-5; TRBD1 agrees at 7 bases. Per the germline V gene, CDR1 is SNHLY and CDR2 is FYNNEI. This CDR3 has 14 residues. After removal of 5 bases from V and 5 bases from J, the junction contained 6 bases not matched to a gene. In DNA form, the CDR3 reads TGTGCCAGCAGTCGGGACAGACCAGATCAGCCCCAGCATTTT. The encoded protein is CASSRDRPDQPQHF.

The CDR3 DNA reads as TGTGCCAGTAGGAGCGGGGGGGCTGCAGATACGCAGTATTTT. Translated: CASRSGGAADTQYF. The rearrangement uses TRBV19 and TRBJ2-3; 10 bases are shared with TRBD2. The CDR3 is made up of 14 amino acids. J was trimmed by 4 bases and V by 6 bases; bases with no gene match: 4. CDR1 is LNHDA, CDR2 SQIVND, per germline (reference sequence).

The rearrangement links TRBV4-1 to TRBJ2-1; TRBD2 matches at 10 bases. The CDR3 runs 15 residues. Per the germline V gene, CDR1 is MGHRA and CDR2 is YSYEKL. V was clipped by 4 bases and J by 6 bases; unmatched bases: 6. The CDR3 DNA reads as TGCGCCAGCAGCCGCGGACTAGCGGCGCTCAATGAGCAGTTCTTC. The encoded protein is CASSRGLAALNEQFF.

A single count supports this clone. This chain joins TRBV28 and TRBJ1-2; TRBD1 aligns across 7 bases. Germline lookup yields CDR1 MDHEN and CDR2 SYDVKM. Trimming removed 0 bases from V and 6 bases from J; junction bases left unmatched: 10. CDR3 length equals 16 residues. The CDR3 loop reads CASSLWNPTGSDGYTF. Written as DNA, the CDR3 is TGTGCCAGCAGTTTATGGAACCCGACAGGGTCTGATGGCTACACCTTC.

This chain uses TRBV10-2 with TRBJ2-1; 8 positions agree with TRBD1. The CDR3 sequence is 15 residues long. V lost 5 bases, J lost 0 bases, and 3 bases stayed unmatched. Germline-derived CDR1 and CDR2 are WSHSY and SAAADI. The CDR3: CASSRGTGSYNEQFF. The CDR3 region has the DNA TGCGCCAGCAGTCGGGGGACAGGCTCCTACAATGAGCAGTTCTTC.

The chain is built from TRBV7-9 and TRBJ1-2; D unclear. V lost 1 base and J 0 bases, leaving 6 bases between the germline ends. This CDR3 region has 14 residues. Germline V CDR1 and CDR2: SEHNR, FQNEAQ (reference sequence). The CDR3 bases are TGTGCCAGCAGCTTAGACGGGGCTAACTATGGCTACACCTTC. Protein sequence: CASSLDGANYGYTF.

This chain joins TRBV7-9 and TRBJ1-3; D ambiguous. Deletions cut 2 bases from V and 2 bases from J, with 7 bases between. Germline values: CDR1 SEHNR, CDR2 FQNEAQ (reference sequence). CDR3 length: 14 amino acids. CDR3 sequence: CASSLSQAGNTIYF. The CDR3 region has the DNA TGTGCCAGCAGCTTAAGCCAGGCTGGAAACACCATATATTTT.

The rearrangement joins TRBV7-5 to TRBJ2-5; the D segment call TRBD2 is taken from the table without a DNA check. TRBV7-5 is classified as a pseudogene. The CDR3 runs to 14 residues. CDR3 loop: CARSLENCQETQYF. CDR3 DNA: TGTGCCAGAAGCTTAGAAAACTGTCAAGAGACCCAGTACTTC.

This chain links TRBV29-1 with TRBJ2-5; 7 bases line up with TRBD2. CDR3 length: 16 residues. Germline V lookup: CDR1 SQVTM, CDR2 ANQGSEA. The trim removed 1 base at V and 8 bases at J, leaving 16 bases unmatched. The CDR3 nucleotides read TGCAGCGTTGAAGGGGCTGGTAGCGGGCTCTCGGGCACCCAGTACTTC. Its protein product is CSVEGAGSGLSGTQYF. Using reference TRBV29-1 and TRBJ2-5 for the parts outside the CDR3, the full variable domain is SAVISQKPSRDICQRGTSLTIQCQVDSQVTMMFWYRQQPGQSLTLIATANQGSEATYESGFVIDKFPISRPNLTFSTLTVSNMSPEDSSIYLCSVEGAGSGLSGTQYFGPGTRLLVL.

This chain uses TRBV30 with TRBJ1-2, with unresolved D. The V gene's germline CDR1 is GTSNPN and CDR2 SVGIG (reference sequence). This CDR3 is 11 amino acids long. V was cut by 4 bases and J by 2 bases, with 5 bases left in between. CDR3 region: CAWKGNYGYTF. CDR3 DNA sequence: TGTGCCTGGAAAGGGAACTATGGCTACACCTTC.

The chain carries TRBV11-2 and TRBJ1-2, with D possibly matching TRBD1 (6 bases). The germline V gene encodes CDR1 SGHAT and CDR2 FQNNGV. The CDR3 totals 16 residues. V dropped 5 bases and J dropped 4 bases, with 20 bases sitting between them. The CDR3 DNA is TGTGCCAGCAGCCCCATAGACAGGCTGGCCGGCTATGGCTACACCTTC. Its protein is CASSPIDRLAGYGYTF.